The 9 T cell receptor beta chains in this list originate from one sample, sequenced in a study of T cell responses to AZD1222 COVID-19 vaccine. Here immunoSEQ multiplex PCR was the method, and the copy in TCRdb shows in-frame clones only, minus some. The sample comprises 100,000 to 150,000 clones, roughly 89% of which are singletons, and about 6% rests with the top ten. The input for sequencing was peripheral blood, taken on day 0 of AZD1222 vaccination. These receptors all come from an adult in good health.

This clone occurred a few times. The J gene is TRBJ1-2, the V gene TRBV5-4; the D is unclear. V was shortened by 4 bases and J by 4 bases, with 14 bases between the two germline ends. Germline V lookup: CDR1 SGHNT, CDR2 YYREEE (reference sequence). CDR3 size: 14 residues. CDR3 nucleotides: TGTGCCAGCAGCCGCTCAACCGGAGGCTATGGCTACACCTTC. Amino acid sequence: CASSRSTGGYGYTF.

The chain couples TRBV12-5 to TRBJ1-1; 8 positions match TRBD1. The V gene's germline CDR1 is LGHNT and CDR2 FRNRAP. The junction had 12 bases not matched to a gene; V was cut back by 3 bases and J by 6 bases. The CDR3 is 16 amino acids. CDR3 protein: CASGLPKGTGESEAFF. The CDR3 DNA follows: TGTGCTAGTGGTTTACCCAAGGGGACAGGAGAGTCTGAAGCTTTCTTT.

The CDR3 DNA is TGTGCCAGCAGCTTGTTGAGTAGTCGCCCTGGGGCCAACGTCCTGACTTTC. Its translation is CASSLLSSRPGANVLTF. The chain couples TRBV5-4 to TRBJ2-6, with unresolved D. This CDR3 is 17 amino acids long. CDR1 and CDR2 (germline): SGHNT, YYREEE (reference sequence). V lost 1 base and J 2 bases, leaving 13 bases between the germline ends.

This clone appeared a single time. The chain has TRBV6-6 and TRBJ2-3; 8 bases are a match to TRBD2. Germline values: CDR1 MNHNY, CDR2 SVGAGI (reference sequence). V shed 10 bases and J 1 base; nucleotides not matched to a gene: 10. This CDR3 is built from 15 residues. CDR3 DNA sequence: TGTGCCACCGAGGACGGGGGGGCAGGCACAGATACGCAGTATTTT. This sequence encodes CATEDGGAGTDTQYF.

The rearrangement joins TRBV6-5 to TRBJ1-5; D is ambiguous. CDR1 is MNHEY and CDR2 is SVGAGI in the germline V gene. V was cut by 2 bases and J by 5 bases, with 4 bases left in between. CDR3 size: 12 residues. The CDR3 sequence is CASSYGDQPQHF. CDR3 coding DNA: TGTGCCAGCAGTTACGGCGATCAGCCCCAGCATTTT.

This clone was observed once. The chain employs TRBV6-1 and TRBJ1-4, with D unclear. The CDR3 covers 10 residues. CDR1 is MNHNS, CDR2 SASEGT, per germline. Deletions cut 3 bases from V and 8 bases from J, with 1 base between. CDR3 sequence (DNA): TGTGCCAGCAGTGACGAAAAACTGTTTTTT. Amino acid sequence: CASSDEKLFF.

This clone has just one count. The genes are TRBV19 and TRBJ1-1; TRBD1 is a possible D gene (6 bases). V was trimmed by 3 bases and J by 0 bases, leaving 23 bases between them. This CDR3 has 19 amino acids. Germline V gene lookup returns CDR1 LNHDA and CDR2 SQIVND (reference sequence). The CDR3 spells CASSMSRDMVSSMNTEAFF. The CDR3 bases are TGTGCCAGTAGTATGAGCCGGGACATGGTTTCCTCCATGAACACTGAAGCTTTCTTT.

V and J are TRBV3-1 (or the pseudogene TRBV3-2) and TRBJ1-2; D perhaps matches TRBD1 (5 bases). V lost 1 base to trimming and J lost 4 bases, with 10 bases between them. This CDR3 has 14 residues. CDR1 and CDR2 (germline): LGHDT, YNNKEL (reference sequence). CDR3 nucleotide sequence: TGTGCCAGCAGCCAAGGGGGCAGACCCTATGGCTACACCTTC. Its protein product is CASSQGGRPYGYTF.

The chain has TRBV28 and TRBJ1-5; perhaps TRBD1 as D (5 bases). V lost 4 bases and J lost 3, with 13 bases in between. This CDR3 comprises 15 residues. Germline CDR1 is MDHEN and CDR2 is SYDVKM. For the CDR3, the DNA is TGTGCCAGCAGTTCGACCGGGGGTTCCAATCAGCCCCAGCATTTT. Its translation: CASSSTGGSNQPQHF.